The 22 T cell receptor beta chains below come from one sample, sequenced in a study of blood T cell repertoires in COVID-19. TCRdb keeps only in-frame clones here, not all; method: immunoSEQ multiplex PCR. The profile shows 10,000 to 15,000 clones, 65% to 90% of them singletons. The sequenced sample was peripheral blood. The receptors stem from a man between 40 and 49 years old with active or convalescent COVID-19.

The chain recombines TRBV14 with TRBJ2-7, with D possibly matching TRBD2 (6 bases). Trimming shortened V by 0 bases and J by 7 bases, and 10 bases separated the two germline ends. Germline CDR1 reads SGHDN; CDR2 reads FVKESK. There are 13 residues in the CDR3. CDR3 sequence: CASSQELGGEQYF. The DNA for the CDR3 is TGTGCCAGCAGCCAAGAGTTGGGGGGAGAGCAGTACTTC. The variable domain in full, completed from reference TRBV14 and TRBJ2-7, reads EAGVTQFPSHSVIEKGQTVTLRCDPISGHDNLYWYRRVMGKEIKFLLHFVKESKQDESGMPNNRFLAERTGGTYSTLKVQPAELEDSGVYFCASSQELGGEQYFGPGTRLTVT.

CDR3 in DNA: TGTGCCAGCAGCTTAGACGGAGTTATATATGAGCAGTTCTTC. Translating it yields CASSLDGVIYEQFF. The chain uses TRBV7-2 and TRBJ2-1; D gene ambiguous. The CDR3 has 14 amino acids. Germline CDR1 reads SGHTA; CDR2 reads FQGNSA. The germline V and J ends were trimmed by 1 base and 8 bases, with 12 bases remaining between them.

The chain links TRBV25-1 to TRBJ2-7; 8 bases are a match to TRBD1. The junction had 4 bases not matched to a gene; V was cut back by 6 bases and J by 0 bases. The CDR3 runs to 14 residues. Germline-derived CDR1 and CDR2 are MGHDK and SYGVNS. This chain's CDR3 is CASSPGQDSYEQYF. The CDR3 DNA follows: TGTGCCAGCAGCCCGGGACAGGACTCCTACGAGCAGTACTTC.

In DNA form, the CDR3 reads TGTGCCAGCGGAGGTTTAGCGGGAGAGACCCAGTACTTC. Translated, it gives CASGGLAGETQYF. This rearrangement joins TRBV11-3 to TRBJ2-5; 7 bases fit TRBD2. From germline, CDR1 is SGHNT and CDR2 YENEEA. The CDR3 runs to 13 residues. The junction had 7 bases not matched to a gene; V was cut back by 8 bases and J by 4 bases.

V is TRBV11-3 and J is TRBJ2-7; TRBD1 matches 9 bases. There are 15 residues in the CDR3. Germline V gives CDR1 SGHNT, CDR2 YENEEA. V shed 4 bases, J shed 2 bases, and the junction held 6 bases outside the gene matches. The CDR3 loop reads CASSSRGDRAYEQYF. The CDR3 DNA is TGTGCCAGCAGCTCGCGCGGGGACAGGGCCTACGAGCAGTACTTC.

The chain carries TRBV12-3 or TRBV12-4 and TRBJ1-2; 8 bases are shared with TRBD1. The junction had 2 bases not matched to a gene; V was cut back by 3 bases and J by 5 bases. The CDR3 is 13 residues long. CDR3 amino acids: CASSLGQEYGYTF. The CDR3 DNA sequence: TGTGCCAGCAGTTTGGGACAGGAGTATGGCTACACCTTC.

This clone is medium-sized (0.01 to 0.1%) by share. The chain joins TRBV4-1 to TRBJ2-7, with D uncertain. From germline, CDR1 is MGHRA and CDR2 YSYEKL. The CDR3 has 13 amino acids. The V end was cut by 4 bases, the J end by 0 bases, with 7 bases between. CDR3 loop: CASSPLFSYEQYF. CDR3 nucleotide sequence: TGCGCCAGCAGCCCCCTTTTCTCCTACGAGCAGTACTTC.

CDR3: CSVEGQFSTDTQYF. CDR3 DNA: TGCAGCGTTGAAGGGCAGTTTAGCACAGATACGCAGTATTTT. This chain connects TRBV29-1 to TRBJ2-3; D remains unclear. There are 14 residues in the CDR3. Germline V CDR1 and CDR2: SQVTM, ANQGSEA. Trimming shortened V by 1 base and J by 0 bases, and 8 bases separated the two germline ends.

V gene TRBV24-1 combines with J gene TRBJ2-1; perhaps TRBD2 as D (6 bases). There are 16 residues in the CDR3. V lost 4 bases, J lost 0 bases, and 12 bases lay in between. Germline V gene sequence: CDR1 KGHDR, CDR2 SFDVKD. This chain's CDR3 is CATSDSRRASYNEQFF. The CDR3 region has the DNA TGTGCCACCAGTGACTCGCGGAGGGCCTCCTACAATGAGCAGTTCTTC.

This clone is medium-sized in the sample. As DNA, the CDR3 is TGCGCCAGCAGCTTAGGGCAGGGCCCATCCGAGCAGTACTTC. The encoded protein is CASSLGQGPSEQYF. The V and J genes are TRBV5-1 and TRBJ2-7; possible D gene TRBD1, 5 bases. V was cut by 2 bases and J by 6 bases, with 15 bases left in between. The length of the CDR3 is 14 residues. The germline gives CDR1 SGHRS, CDR2 YFSETQ.

The V gene is TRBV7-9, the J gene TRBJ2-3; D is perhaps TRBD2 (6 bases). V lost 0 bases, J lost 0 bases, and 10 bases lay in between. Germline lookup yields CDR1 SEHNR and CDR2 FQNEAQ (reference sequence). The CDR3 loop spans 16 amino acids. For the CDR3, the DNA is TGTGCCAGCAGCTTAGCGCGTGCGGGGAGCACAGATACGCAGTATTTT. This gives the protein CASSLARAGSTDTQYF. Combining the CDR3 with reference TRBV7-9 and TRBJ2-3 gives the whole variable domain DTGVSQNPRHKITKRGQNVTFRCDPISEHNRLYWYRQTLGQGPEFLTYFQNEAQLEKSRLLSDRFSAERPKGSFSTLEIQRTEQGDSAMYLCASSLARAGSTDTQYFGPGTRLTVL.

The chain has TRBV2 and TRBJ1-4; D is ambiguous. The CDR3 sequence is 14 residues long. V gave up 6 bases and J gave up 3 bases, with 11 bases separating them. Per the germline V gene, CDR1 is SNHLY and CDR2 is FYNNEI. The CDR3 nucleotides read TGTGCCAGCAGGAACCAGTATTCTAATGAAAAACTGTTTTTT. Amino acid sequence: CASRNQYSNEKLFF.

The rearrangement links TRBV5-4 to TRBJ1-6; no clear D gene. This CDR3 has 13 residues. The V end was cut by 0 bases, the J end by 8 bases, with 6 bases between. CDR1 is SGHNT and CDR2 is YYREEE in the germline V gene (reference sequence). CDR3 sequence (DNA): TGTGCCAGCAGCTTGGAAGGAGATTCACCCCTCCACTTT. Translated, it gives CASSLEGDSPLHF.

This chain joins TRBV7-9 and TRBJ1-4; D may be TRBD1 (5 bases). This CDR3 comprises 15 residues. Trimming shortened V by 5 bases and J by 3 bases, and 13 bases separated the two germline ends. Germline V gives CDR1 SEHNR, CDR2 FQNEAQ (reference sequence). DNA for the CDR3: TGTGCCAGCAGCCGTCCGACAGAGCCTAATGAAAAACTGTTTTTT. This gives the protein CASSRPTEPNEKLFF.

This chain uses TRBV13 with TRBJ2-7, with a tentative D call TRBD1 (6 bases). V lost 5 bases, J lost 3 bases, and 11 bases lay in between. Germline CDR1 is PRHDT and CDR2 is FYEKMQ (reference sequence). This CDR3 spans 13 amino acids. The CDR3 DNA reads TGTGCCAGCAGCCTACAGGGTGGCTACGAGCAGTACTTC. Protein: CASSLQGGYEQYF.

The genes are TRBV5-8 and TRBJ2-5; D uncertain. The CDR3 totals 14 residues. Germline lookup yields CDR1 SGHTS and CDR2 YDEGEE. V lost 4 bases, J lost 7 bases, and 17 bases lay in between. CDR3 protein: CASSATTRSGTQYF. The CDR3 DNA reads TGTGCCAGCAGCGCAACTACTCGGTCTGGGACCCAGTACTTC.

V and J are TRBV29-1 and TRBJ1-2; D is unresolved. Per the germline V gene, CDR1 is SQVTM and CDR2 is ANQGSEA. V was cut by 4 bases and J by 7 bases, with 10 bases left in between. The length of the CDR3 is 11 residues. This chain's CDR3 is CSVVRAGGYTF. CDR3 DNA: TGCAGCGTTGTGAGGGCTGGTGGCTACACCTTC.

V gene TRBV7-3 combines with J gene TRBJ2-1; 12 bases are shared with TRBD2. This CDR3 is 14 amino acids long. Germline lookup yields CDR1 SGHTA and CDR2 FQGTGA. The V and J ends lost 5 bases and 7 bases, in that order; junction bases with no gene match: 3. The CDR3 loop reads CASSLAGGQNEQFF. The DNA for the CDR3 is TGTGCCAGCAGCCTAGCGGGAGGGCAAAATGAGCAGTTCTTC.

In nucleotides, the CDR3 is TGTGCCAGCAGCTTAGCCGGGACAGCATATTACGAGCAGTACTTC. Its protein product is CASSLAGTAYYEQYF. The rearrangement links TRBV7-9 to TRBJ2-7, with 7 nucleotides matching TRBD1. V lost 0 bases to trimming and J lost 4 bases; unmatched junction nucleotides: 6. CDR3 size: 15 residues. Germline values: CDR1 SEHNR, CDR2 FQNEAQ (reference sequence).

The chain combines TRBV9 with TRBJ2-3, with D perhaps TRBD1 (6 bases). CDR1 and CDR2 from the germline V gene are SGDLS and YYNGEE. This CDR3 is 17 amino acids long. Trimming removed 3 bases at V and 0 bases at J, with 17 bases between. CDR3 in DNA: TGTGCCAGCAGCGGGGAATGGGGGCGTCCTAGCACAGATACGCAGTATTTT. Translated, it gives CASSGEWGRPSTDTQYF.

In this sample, this clone turned up a few times. The chain joins TRBV6-5 to TRBJ2-5; 7 bases map to TRBD2. Germline loops: CDR1 MNHEY, CDR2 SVGAGI. This CDR3 has 14 residues. Trimming took 9 bases from V and 1 from J; bases not matched to a gene: 8. CDR3 DNA: TGTGCCAGTAAAAACAGCGGGGCCCAAGAGACCCAGTACTTC. It codes for CASKNSGAQETQYF.

The chain combines TRBV4-3 with TRBJ2-7; TRBD2 might be the D (6 bases). This CDR3 spans 17 amino acids. Germline CDR1 LGHNA, CDR2 YSLEER. The V end was cut by 1 base, the J end by 2 bases, with 18 bases between. The CDR3 sequence is CASSQGVAGLGTYEQYF. The CDR3 coding sequence is TGCGCCAGCAGCCAAGGCGTTGCGGGACTGGGGACCTACGAGCAGTACTTC.